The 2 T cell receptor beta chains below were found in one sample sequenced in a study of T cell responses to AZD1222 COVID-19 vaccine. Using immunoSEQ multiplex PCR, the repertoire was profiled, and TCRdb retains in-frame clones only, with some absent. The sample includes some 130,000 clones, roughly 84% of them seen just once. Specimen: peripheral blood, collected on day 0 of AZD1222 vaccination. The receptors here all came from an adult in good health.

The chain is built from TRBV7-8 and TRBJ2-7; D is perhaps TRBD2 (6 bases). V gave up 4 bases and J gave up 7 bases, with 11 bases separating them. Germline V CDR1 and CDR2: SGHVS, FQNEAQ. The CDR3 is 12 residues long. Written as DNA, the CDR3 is TGTGCCAGCAGCTCCTCGAGCGGGGAGCAGTACTTC. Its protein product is CASSSSSGEQYF.

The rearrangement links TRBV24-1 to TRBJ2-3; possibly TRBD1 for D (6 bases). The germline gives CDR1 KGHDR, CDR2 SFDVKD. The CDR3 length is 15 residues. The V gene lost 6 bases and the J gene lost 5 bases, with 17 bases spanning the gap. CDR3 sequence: CATSSLTGEGDTQYF. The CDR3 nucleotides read TGTGCCACCAGTTCCTTGACAGGCGAAGGAGATACGCAGTATTTT.